Sequencing of this TCR beta chain was carried out in a study of cytomegalovirus exposure and HLA in healthy donors. CDR1 is MGHDK, CDR2 SYGVNS, per germline. The CDR3 is 14 amino acids. V was pared by 2 bases and J by 0 bases, with 7 bases between. Primers included in the PCR were 60 Vbeta and 13 Jbeta primers. In the source study's methods: An analysis that came later counted some 85 million unique TCR beta chains, around 12 million shared. Repertoires were generated with immunoSEQ multiplex PCR, while TCRdb's copy carries only in-frame clones and drops some. V and J calls and clone size are given by that table; D and trimming were obtained from the DNA. The sample holds around 94,000 clones, about three fifths seen once.

The rearrangement joins TRBV25-1 to TRBJ2-5, with D hard to call. The sequencing input was PBMCs. This TCR was sampled from a human donor in good health. The CDR3 spells CASSEQEHQETQYF. DNA for the CDR3: TGTGCCAGCAGTGAACAGGAACACCAAGAGACCCAGTACTTC. The whole variable domain, filled in from reference TRBV25-1 and TRBJ2-5, reads EADIYQTPRYLVIGTGKKITLECSQTMGHDKMYWYQQDPGMELHLIHYSYGVNSTEKGDLSSESTVSRIRTEHFPLTLESARPSHTSQYLCASSEQEHQETQYFGPGTRLLVL.